This record covers a single T cell receptor (beta chain). The antigen this receptor binds is unknown. Base qualities are not at hand, and no much larger clone is one base apart. The data stem from a study (dated by TCRdb to between 2014 and 2016). For the wider study: Whether tumor-infiltrating Tregs in breast cancer are recruited from blood Tregs or converted in situ from other CD4+ T cell subsets was tested. The study at large found these results: The greatest overlap of tumor-infiltrating Treg TCR alpha and beta sequences was with tumor naive CD4+ T cells, followed next by blood naive CD4+ T cells. The validation in the larger cohort was limited to a single TCR beta V-J rearrangement instead of whole repertoires. In terms of TCR gene usage, tumor memory CD4+ T cells clustered together with blood and lymph node memory CD4+ cells, as well as with lymph node naive CD4+ cells.

Full-length TCR variable regions were amplified by 5' RACE PCR with constant-region reverse primers, and semi-nested PCR with Nested Universal Primer A was subsequently performed. The ReliaPrep RNA Cell Miniprep System was used to extract total RNA, which was then reverse transcribed into 5'RACE-ready cDNA with the SMARTer RACE 5'/3' Kit. Full-length TCR alpha and beta libraries were barcoded with multiplex adaptors and sequenced on an Illumina MiSeq. Per the original workflow: For each of nine subset-tissue groups, sequencing data from the five patients were pooled, and the groups were compared by unsupervised clustering of TCR gene usage. The Morisita-Horn index was used to calculate repertoire similarity, with shared sequences weighted according to their contribution to each repertoire. The public reads were reanalyzed by TCRdb: fastp trimming at Q25, MiXCR alignment, in-frame beta chains only. CDR3 protein sequences are deduplicated, and each keeps its most common genes and DNA. None of the V and J calls come from the authors' own analysis; TCRdb made them. Counted in this sample were about 57,000 distinct CDR3 sequences; about 28% of them appeared once. The ten largest clones capture roughly 2.2% of the sample.

Tregs were isolated as CD4+CD25+CD127-/low cells. Tregs, naive and memory CD4+ T cells from tumor, blood and ipsilateral draining lymph nodes of five breast cancer patients underwent full-length TCR alpha and beta sequencing. Tumor tissue and lymph nodes obtained by ipsilateral axillary dissection were perfused with PBS, cut into small pieces and digested using collagenase I and hyaluronidase. FACS confirmed that the sorted cell populations were more than 90% pure. The V end gives up 4 bases and the J end 5 bases, leaving 7 bases in the junction not matched to a gene. CDR1 and CDR2 (LGHDT, YNNKEL) derive from the germline V gene (reference sequence). The CDR3 runs 15 residues from the cysteine to the phenylalanine. Just CDR3 DNA is preserved here, 45 bases in frame from base 1.

The chain is encoded by TRBV3-1 joined to TRBJ2-5; TRBD2 matches 10 bases in the middle. This clonotype was sampled from a female donor with breast cancer. The sample was tumor-infiltrating Tregs sorted from the breast tumor. The CDR3 here reads CASSPPGTSVETQYF. Read as DNA, the sequence is TGTGCCAGCAGCCCCCCCGGGACTAGCGTCGAGACCCAGTACTTC.